A selection of T cell receptor beta chains follows, all from one sample in a study of blood T cell repertoires in COVID-19. The assay was immunoSEQ multiplex PCR, and TCRdb's table has in-frame clones only and misses some. The sample holds 250,000 or so clones; 88% are singletons and the top ten take about 1%. Sequenced material: peripheral blood. These receptors all stem from a woman in her 40s who had recovered from COVID-19. The CDR3 runs from the conserved cysteine through the conserved F or W. The D gene is left open where the match is weak. Some rows mark clone size as missing; the rest say once, few, many or name a class of expanded clone.

D: -; size: -; V: TRBV10-2; J: TRBJ1-5; CDR3: CASSELRGGVSNQPQHF; DNA: TGCGCCAGCAGTGAGCTCCGGGGGGGGGTAAGCAATCAGCCCCAGCATTTT
D: TRBD1; size: few; V: TRBV30; J: TRBJ1-1; CDR3: CAWRALGTARTEAFF; DNA: TGTGCCTGGAGAGCCCTAGGGACAGCGAGAACTGAAGCTTTCTTT
D: TRBD2; size: -; V: TRBV6-1; J: TRBJ2-4; CDR3: CASSEAGPGGAGAGNIQYF; DNA: TGTGCCAGCAGTGAAGCGGGACCGGGGGGAGCGGGAGCCGGGAACATTCAGTACTTC
D: -; size: -; V: TRBV7-2; J: TRBJ2-5; CDR3: CASSPGVRETQYF; DNA: TGTGCCAGCAGTCCGGGAGTCAGGGAGACCCAGTACTTC
D: -; size: -; V: TRBV25-1; J: TRBJ1-4; CDR3: CASSESWAPNEKLFF; DNA: TGTGCCAGCAGTGAATCGTGGGCTCCTAATGAAAAACTGTTTTTT
D: TRBD2; size: -; V: TRBV4-3; J: TRBJ2-1; CDR3: CASSQDWGSGIYNEQFF; DNA: TGCGCCAGCAGCCAAGATTGGGGTAGCGGGATATACAATGAGCAGTTCTTC
D: TRBD1; size: -; V: TRBV25-1; J: TRBJ1-6; CDR3: CASSARDRANSPLHF; DNA: TGTGCCAGCAGCGCTAGGGACAGGGCTAATTCACCCCTCCACTTT
D: -; size: -; V: TRBV6-6; J: TRBJ2-5; CDR3: CASSSPRGGQETQYF; DNA: TGTGCCAGCAGCTCCCCCCGCGGAGGGCAAGAGACCCAGTACTTC
D: -; size: -; V: TRBV2; J: TRBJ2-3; CDR3: CASSETRVPDTQYF; DNA: TGTGCCAGCAGTGAGACTAGGGTCCCAGATACGCAGTATTTT
D: -; size: -; V: TRBV2; J: TRBJ1-2; CDR3: CASSVRGAVHGYTF; DNA: TGTGCCAGCAGTGTCCGGGGGGCTGTGCATGGCTACACCTTC
D: -; size: -; V: TRBV7-2; J: TRBJ1-5; CDR3: CASSPWGGQPQHF; DNA: TGTGCCAGCAGCCCCTGGGGGGGCCAGCCCCAGCATTTT
D: -; size: -; V: TRBV18; J: TRBJ2-3; CDR3: CASSPGPSTDTQYF; DNA: TGTGCCAGCTCACCAGGGCCCAGCACAGATACGCAGTATTTT
D: TRBD2; size: -; V: TRBV7-3; J: TRBJ2-2; CDR3: CASSLTAGGYTGELFF; DNA: TGTGCCAGCAGCTTAACGGCCGGGGGGTACACCGGGGAGCTGTTTTTT
D: TRBD2; size: -; V: TRBV6-5; J: TRBJ2-5; CDR3: CASSRTRKETQYF; DNA: TGTGCCAGCAGCCGGACTAGGAAAGAGACCCAGTACTTC
D: -; size: -; V: TRBV19; J: TRBJ2-2; CDR3: CASSMELTGELFF; DNA: TGTGCCAGTAGTATGGAACTAACCGGGGAGCTGTTTTTT
D: -; size: -; V: TRBV6-5; J: TRBJ1-1; CDR3: CASSYLGRGWNTEAFF; DNA: TGTGCCAGCAGTTACTTGGGCAGGGGCTGGAACACTGAAGCTTTCTTT
D: TRBD2; size: -; V: TRBV19; J: TRBJ2-7; CDR3: CASSPRGLAGYEQYF; DNA: TGTGCCAGTAGTCCCCGGGGACTAGCGGGCTACGAGCAGTACTTC
D: -; size: -; V: TRBV12-3/TRBV12-4; J: TRBJ2-7; CDR3: CASSPGGWLGF; DNA: TGTGCCAGCAGTCCAGGGGGGTGGTTGGGGTTC
D: -; size: -; V: TRBV2; J: TRBJ2-6; CDR3: CVVERAPSGANVLTF; DNA: TGTGTCGTGGAGCGGGCGCCCTCTGGGGCCAACGTCCTGACTTTC
D: TRBD1; size: -; V: TRBV11-3; J: TRBJ1-1; CDR3: CASSPRTGWDTEAFF; DNA: TGTGCCAGCAGCCCCCGGACAGGATGGGACACTGAAGCTTTCTTT
D: -; size: -; V: TRBV5-5; J: TRBJ1-6; CDR3: CASSSLGGTSSPLHF; DNA: TGTGCCAGCAGCTCCCTCGGGGGGACTTCCTCACCCCTCCACTTT
D: -; size: -; V: TRBV11-2; J: TRBJ2-5; CDR3: CASSSTETQYF; DNA: TGTGCCAGCAGCTCGACTGAGACCCAGTACTTC
D: -; size: -; V: TRBV19; J: TRBJ1-6; CDR3: CASSIDPQYNSPLHF; DNA: TGTGCCAGTAGTATAGATCCACAGTACAATTCACCCCTCCACTTT
D: TRBD1; size: -; V: TRBV6-5; J: TRBJ1-2; CDR3: CASRTTGEWRYGYTF; DNA: TGTGCCAGCAGAACGACAGGGGAATGGCGGTATGGCTACACCTTC
D: -; size: -; V: TRBV29-1; J: TRBJ1-2; CDR3: CSVGRPDSGYTF; DNA: TGCAGCGTCGGGAGGCCGGATAGTGGCTACACCTTC
D: TRBD2; size: -; V: TRBV12-5; J: TRBJ2-5; CDR3: CASGLWTSETQYF; DNA: TGTGCTAGTGGTTTATGGACTAGCGAGACCCAGTACTTC
D: -; size: -; V: TRBV29-1; J: TRBJ2-1; CDR3: CSVAPSAPPRRGGQFF; DNA: TGCAGCGTTGCCCCGAGTGCGCCGCCGAGAAGGGGAGGGCAGTTCTTC
D: TRBD2; size: -; V: TRBV5-1; J: TRBJ2-5; CDR3: CASSPGLAGPQETQYF; DNA: TGCGCCAGCAGCCCCGGACTAGCGGGACCTCAAGAGACCCAGTACTTC
D: TRBD2; size: -; V: TRBV9; J: TRBJ2-5; CDR3: CASSVRGGGPQETQYF; DNA: TGTGCCAGCAGCGTGAGGGGCGGGGGTCCCCAAGAGACCCAGTACTTC
D: -; size: -; V: TRBV19; J: TRBJ2-7; CDR3: CASSARDRGTRPAYEQYF; DNA: TGTGCCAGTAGTGCCCGAGATCGGGGGACCCGACCCGCCTACGAGCAGTACTTC
D: TRBD2; size: -; V: TRBV19; J: TRBJ2-7; CDR3: CASSYPGTSGRPTYYEQYF; DNA: TGTGCCAGTAGTTACCCCGGGACTAGCGGGAGACCAACCTACTACGAGCAGTACTTC
D: TRBD1; size: -; V: TRBV7-6; J: TRBJ1-6; CDR3: CASSSTGGGSPLHF; DNA: TGTGCCAGCAGCTCGACAGGGGGTGGGTCACCCCTCCACTTT
D: -; size: -; V: TRBV5-6; J: TRBJ1-3; CDR3: CASSPGGAHGNTIYF; DNA: TGTGCCAGCAGCCCGGGGGGGGCCCATGGAAACACCATATATTTT
D: -; size: once; V: TRBV29-1; J: TRBJ1-5; CDR3: CSVADPGEPQHF; DNA: TGCAGCGTGGCGGACCCGGGGGAGCCCCAGCATTTT
D: TRBD2; size: -; V: TRBV6-5; J: TRBJ2-7; CDR3: CATPGLAPFPYEQYF; DNA: TGTGCCACTCCGGGACTAGCGCCTTTTCCCTACGAGCAGTACTTC
D: TRBD2; size: -; V: TRBV6-7; J: TRBJ2-2; CDR3: CASPGLAGRAGELFF; DNA: TGTGCCAGCCCGGGACTAGCGGGGCGAGCCGGGGAGCTGTTTTTT
D: -; size: -; V: TRBV10-2; J: TRBJ1-1; CDR3: CARPTPGGEAFF; DNA: TGCGCCAGACCGACCCCGGGGGGCGAGGCTTTCTTT
D: TRBD1; size: -; V: TRBV5-3; J: TRBJ1-1; CDR3: CARSLWTGGQSTEAFF; DNA: TGTGCCAGAAGCTTGTGGACAGGGGGGCAGAGCACTGAAGCTTTCTTT
D: -; size: -; V: TRBV18; J: TRBJ1-4; CDR3: CASSPRGAVGEKLFF; DNA: TGTGCCAGCTCCCCCCGCGGGGCCGTAGGTGAAAAACTGTTTTTT
D: TRBD1; size: -; V: TRBV14; J: TRBJ1-2; CDR3: CASSQVPGQGGYGYTF; DNA: TGTGCCAGCAGCCAAGTCCCCGGACAGGGCGGCTATGGCTACACCTTC
D: -; size: -; V: TRBV5-6; J: TRBJ2-7; CDR3: CASSLGGLSYEQYF; DNA: TGTGCCAGCAGCTTGGGGGGGCTCTCCTACGAGCAGTACTTC
D: -; size: -; V: TRBV9; J: TRBJ2-7; CDR3: CASSSSRSYEQYF; DNA: TGTGCCAGCAGCTCATCCCGGTCCTACGAGCAGTACTTC
D: TRBD1; size: once; V: TRBV12-3/TRBV12-4; J: TRBJ2-1; CDR3: CASSQGAAEQFF; DNA: TGTGCCAGCAGCCAGGGGGCGGCTGAGCAGTTCTTC
D: -; size: -; V: TRBV19; J: TRBJ2-3; CDR3: CAVQTSTDTQYF; DNA: TGTGCCGTCCAAACTAGCACAGATACGCAGTATTTT
D: -; size: -; V: TRBV19; J: TRBJ2-1; CDR3: CASSIGGRSYNEQFF; DNA: TGTGCCAGTAGTATCGGGGGTAGGTCCTACAATGAGCAGTTCTTC
D: -; size: -; V: TRBV6-2/TRBV6-3; J: TRBJ1-2; CDR3: CASSYGGQLTSDGYTF; DNA: TGTGCCAGCAGTTACGGGGGACAATTGACGTCGGATGGCTACACCTTC
D: -; size: once; V: TRBV11-2; J: TRBJ2-7; CDR3: CASSLELGTYEQYF; DNA: TGTGCCAGCAGCTTAGAGCTAGGCACCTACGAGCAGTACTTC
D: TRBD2; size: once; V: TRBV7-2; J: TRBJ2-7; CDR3: CASSVRGGGSSYEQYF; DNA: TGTGCCAGCAGTGTCCGGGGGGGCGGCAGCTCCTACGAGCAGTACTTC
D: -; size: -; V: TRBV25-1; J: TRBJ2-7; CDR3: CASSDLGTTYEQYF; DNA: TGTGCCAGCAGTGACCTGGGGACAACCTACGAGCAGTACTTC
D: -; size: -; V: TRBV21-1; J: TRBJ1-2; CDR3: CASSKGPDLNYGYTF; DNA: TGTGCCAGCAGCAAAGGTCCAGATTTAAACTATGGCTACACCTTC
D: TRBD2; size: -; V: TRBV6-2/TRBV6-3; J: TRBJ2-1; CDR3: CASSPGGTISYNEQFF; DNA: TGTGCCAGCAGTCCCGGGGGGACTATATCCTACAATGAGCAGTTCTTC
D: -; size: -; V: TRBV15; J: TRBJ1-5; CDR3: CATSIPGGGSNQPQHF; DNA: TGTGCCACCAGCATCCCGGGGGGGGGCAGCAATCAGCCCCAGCATTTT
D: -; size: -; V: TRBV9; J: TRBJ2-7; CDR3: CASSVAPSAGKGYEQYF; DNA: TGTGCCAGCAGCGTAGCCCCCTCGGCGGGAAAGGGGTACGAGCAGTACTTC
D: -; size: -; V: TRBV6-6; J: TRBJ1-6; CDR3: CANSPGFNSPLHF; DNA: TGTGCCAATTCACCGGGGTTTAATTCACCCCTCCACTTT
D: -; size: -; V: TRBV7-2; J: TRBJ2-1; CDR3: CASSAYRENEQFF; DNA: TGTGCCAGCAGCGCCTACAGGGAAAATGAGCAGTTCTTC
D: -; size: -; V: TRBV27; J: TRBJ1-2; CDR3: CASSLRSANYGYTF; DNA: TGTGCCAGCAGTTTAAGGAGCGCTAACTATGGCTACACCTTC
D: TRBD1; size: -; V: TRBV25-1; J: TRBJ2-3; CDR3: CASSPAGQGGGTDTQYF; DNA: TGTGCCAGCAGCCCCGCGGGACAGGGAGGGGGCACAGATACGCAGTATTTT
D: -; size: -; V: TRBV7-9; J: TRBJ2-7; CDR3: CASSLGAPVGQYF; DNA: TGTGCCAGCAGCTTAGGGGCTCCGGTAGGGCAGTACTTC
D: TRBD1; size: -; V: TRBV7-8; J: TRBJ2-7; CDR3: CASSLEGATVEQYF; DNA: TGTGCCAGCAGCTTAGAGGGGGCAACGGTGGAGCAGTACTTC
D: TRBD1; size: -; V: TRBV25-1; J: TRBJ2-7; CDR3: CASSEGRTGSERQYF; DNA: TGTGCCAGCAGTGAAGGGCGGACAGGATCCGAAAGACAGTACTTC